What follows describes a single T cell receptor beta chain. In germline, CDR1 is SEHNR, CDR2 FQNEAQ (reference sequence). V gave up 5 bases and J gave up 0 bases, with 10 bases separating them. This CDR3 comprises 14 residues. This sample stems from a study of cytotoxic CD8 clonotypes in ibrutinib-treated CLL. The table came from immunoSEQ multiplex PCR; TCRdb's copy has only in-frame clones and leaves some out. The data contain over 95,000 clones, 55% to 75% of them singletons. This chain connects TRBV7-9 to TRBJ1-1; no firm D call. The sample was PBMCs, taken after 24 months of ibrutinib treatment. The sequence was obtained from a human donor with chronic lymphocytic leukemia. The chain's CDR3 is CASSPGSVNTEAFF. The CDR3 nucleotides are TGTGCCAGCAGCCCCGGGAGTGTGAACACTGAAGCTTTCTTT.